Listed here are 22 T cell receptor beta chains from one sample, sequenced in a study of shared clonotypes between healthy human individuals. Measured with immunoSEQ multiplex PCR; TCRdb has only the in-frame clones, and not every one. The profile covers under 650,000 clones, with around 96% appearing a single time and 0.055% to 0.075% taken by the ten largest. The sample taken for sequencing was naive CD4+ T cells sorted from blood. Regarding subset: CD45RA+ positively selected. Receptor source: a woman aged 25-40 years in good health.

The chain combines TRBV11-2 with TRBJ2-7; 11 bases map to TRBD1. The CDR3 consists of 16 residues. Germline V gene data show CDR1 as SGHAT and CDR2 as FQNNGV. J was trimmed by 3 bases and V by 3 bases; bases with no gene match: 7. CDR3 protein: CASSFIRDRGVYEQYF. CDR3 coding DNA: TGTGCCAGCAGCTTCATCCGGGACAGGGGGGTCTACGAGCAGTACTTC. Complete variable domain (other parts from reference TRBV11-2 and TRBJ2-7): EAGVAQSPRYKIIEKRQSVAFWCNPISGHATLYWYQQILGQGPKLLIQFQNNGVVDDSQLPKDRFSAERLKGVDSTLKIQPAKLEDSAVYLCASSFIRDRGVYEQYFGPGTRLTVT.

This CDR3 is CASLHGNLNTEAFF. In DNA form, the CDR3 reads TGTGCCAGTCTCCACGGAAACCTTAACACTGAAGCTTTCTTT. V and J are TRBV6-1 and TRBJ1-1; the D is unclear. Germline V gene data show CDR1 as MNHNS and CDR2 as SASEGT. The CDR3 extends over 14 amino acids. V lost 9 bases and J lost 2, with 16 bases in between.

The V and J genes are TRBV19 and TRBJ2-7; D unresolved. Germline V gene data show CDR1 as LNHDA and CDR2 as SQIVND (reference sequence). The CDR3 is 12 amino acids. Trimming stripped 4 bases from V and 3 bases from J, with 7 bases between. In DNA form, the CDR3 reads TGTGCCAGTAGTACAGGACGCTACGAGCAGTACTTC. This gives the protein CASSTGRYEQYF.

The chain is built from TRBV10-3 and TRBJ1-5; D ambiguous. Trimming left V 0 bases short and J 7 bases short, with 7 bases between. The CDR3 totals 13 residues. Germline assignment: CDR1 ENHRY and CDR2 SYGVKD. The CDR3 DNA reads TGTGCCATCAGTGAGTCGAACGGACAGCCCCAGCATTTT. Translation gives CAISESNGQPQHF.

The chain joins TRBV10-1 to TRBJ2-7; D might be TRBD1 (5 bases). This CDR3 has 14 amino acids. Between the trimmed V and J ends, which lost 3 bases and 3 bases, there was a span of 12 bases. Per the germline V gene, CDR1 is WNHNN and CDR2 is SYGVQD (reference sequence). The chain's CDR3 is CASSEYGHNYEQYF. In DNA, the CDR3 is TGCGCCAGCAGTGAATACGGACACAACTACGAGCAGTACTTC.

The chain is built from TRBV5-1 and TRBJ2-3; D may be TRBD1 (5 bases). Trimming shortened V by 4 bases and J by 5 bases, and 14 bases separated the two germline ends. The CDR3 sequence is 14 residues long. CDR1 is SGHRS and CDR2 is YFSETQ in the germline V gene. CDR3 residues: CASSQEGVGDTQYF. The CDR3 DNA is TGCGCCAGCAGCCAGGAAGGGGTGGGAGATACGCAGTATTTT.

This chain joins TRBV7-9 and TRBJ2-7; 9 positions agree with TRBD2. V shed 5 bases, J shed 3 bases, and the junction held 11 bases outside the gene matches. The germline V gene has CDR1 SEHNR and CDR2 FQNEAQ (reference sequence). This CDR3 is 16 amino acids long. Written as DNA, the CDR3 is TGTGCCAGCAGCCCCTACCGACTAGCGGATAACTACGAGCAGTACTTC. It codes for CASSPYRLADNYEQYF.

The rearrangement uses TRBV5-1 and TRBJ2-2; 11 bases are a match to TRBD1. In germline, CDR1 is SGHRS, CDR2 YFSETQ. V shed 6 bases and J 4 bases; nucleotides not matched to a gene: 8. The CDR3 is 16 amino acids. In DNA, the CDR3 is TGCGCCAGCAACTTAAGGGGACAGGGGGTCACCGGGGAGCTGTTTTTT. Translation gives CASNLRGQGVTGELFF.

The chain links TRBV30 to TRBJ2-1, with D perhaps TRBD2 (5 bases). Germline CDR1 is GTSNPN and CDR2 is SVGIG (reference sequence). The CDR3 has 12 residues. The V gene lost 5 bases and the J gene lost 15 bases, with 20 bases spanning the gap. The CDR3 sequence is CAWGGRRGFRFF. The DNA of the CDR3 is TGTGCCTGGGGCGGGCGCCGCGGGTTCCGGTTCTTC.

V usage is TRBV11-2 and J usage is TRBJ2-3, with 9 positions matching TRBD2. V lost 1 base and J lost 0; bases outside the gene matches: 5. The CDR3 loop spans 17 amino acids. Germline V gives CDR1 SGHAT, CDR2 FQNNGV. The CDR3 is CASSLVPSGTSTDTQYF. The CDR3 DNA reads as TGTGCCAGCAGCTTAGTACCTAGCGGGACTAGCACAGATACGCAGTATTTT. Complete variable domain (other parts from reference TRBV11-2 and TRBJ2-3): EAGVAQSPRYKIIEKRQSVAFWCNPISGHATLYWYQQILGQGPKLLIQFQNNGVVDDSQLPKDRFSAERLKGVDSTLKIQPAKLEDSAVYLCASSLVPSGTSTDTQYFGPGTRLTVL.

J is TRBJ2-5 and V is TRBV5-1, with D maybe TRBD2 (6 bases). CDR1 and CDR2 (germline): SGHRS, YFSETQ. The germline V and J ends were trimmed by 4 bases and 11 bases, with 15 bases remaining between them. This CDR3 has 12 amino acids. This CDR3 reads CASSSGGEKQYF. CDR3 coding DNA: TGCGCCAGCAGCAGCGGCGGGGAGAAGCAGTACTTC.

The genes are TRBV6-1 and TRBJ2-3, with D uncertain. This CDR3 is 14 amino acids long. Germline CDR1 is MNHNS and CDR2 is SASEGT. The germline V and J ends were trimmed by 6 bases and 5 bases, with 15 bases remaining between them. The CDR3 is CASRADLVQDTQYF. CDR3 in DNA: TGTGCCAGCAGGGCCGATCTGGTACAAGATACGCAGTATTTT.

The chain is built from TRBV4-1 and TRBJ2-7, with TRBD2 matching over 7 bases. Germline V CDR1 and CDR2: MGHRA, YSYEKL. Germline trimming cut 2 bases from V and 6 bases from J; bases unmatched to any gene: 13. The CDR3 has 16 amino acids. The CDR3 spells CASSQHSLASSGEQYF. The CDR3 bases are TGCGCCAGCAGCCAACACTCACTAGCGTCTTCGGGCGAGCAGTACTTC.

This clone appeared a single time. CDR3 sequence (DNA): TGTGCCAGCAGCCAATCAGGGGGCGCTGACACCGGGGAGCTGTTTTTT. Its translation: CASSQSGGADTGELFF. The rearrangement links TRBV7-9 to TRBJ2-2; TRBD1 aligns across 8 bases. The CDR3 runs to 16 residues. With V trimmed by 5 bases and J by 3 bases, 8 bases remained unmatched. Germline lookup yields CDR1 SEHNR and CDR2 FQNEAQ (reference sequence).

J is TRBJ2-7 and V is TRBV19; 11 bases align to TRBD2. The CDR3 runs 15 residues. V gave up 10 bases and J gave up 2 bases; unmatched junction bases: 10. Germline CDR1 reads LNHDA; CDR2 reads SQIVND (reference sequence). The CDR3 region has the DNA TGTGCCACCACCACCGGGACTAGCGGAGCCTACGAGCAGTACTTC. Translation gives CATTTGTSGAYEQYF. Combining the CDR3 with reference TRBV19 and TRBJ2-7 gives the whole variable domain DGGITQSPKYLFRKEGQNVTLSCEQNLNHDAMYWYRQDPGQGLRLIYYSQIVNDFQKGDIAEGYSVSREKKESFPLTVTSAQKNPTAFYLCATTTGTSGAYEQYFGPGTRLTVT.

This chain joins TRBV9 and TRBJ2-7; 14 bases are shared with TRBD2. The CDR3 consists of 16 residues. Germline CDR1 is SGDLS and CDR2 is YYNGEE. The J segment lost 2 bases and the V segment lost 5 bases, leaving 6 bases of the junction unmatched. The CDR3 spells CASREGLAGAPYEQYF. The CDR3 DNA reads TGTGCCAGCAGGGAGGGACTAGCGGGAGCCCCCTACGAGCAGTACTTC. Filled out from reference TRBV9 and TRBJ2-7, the complete variable domain reads DSGVTQTPKHLITATGQRVTLRCSPRSGDLSVYWYQQSLDQGLQFLIQYYNGEERAKGNILERFSAQQFPDLHSELNLSSLELGDSALYFCASREGLAGAPYEQYFGPGTRLTVT.

Written as DNA, the CDR3 is TGTGCCAGCAGCGTAGGTCCTGGTCCTGCAGCGAACACCGGGGAGCTGTTTTTT. It encodes CASSVGPGPAANTGELFF. The chain links TRBV9 to TRBJ2-2; D gene unclear. This CDR3 spans 18 amino acids. Germline-derived CDR1 and CDR2 are SGDLS and YYNGEE. The V and J ends lost 0 bases and 0 bases respectively, with 15 bases between them.

The V call is TRBV15, the J call TRBJ2-2, with 7 nucleotides matching TRBD2. The CDR3 is 19 residues long. Germline-derived CDR1 and CDR2 are LNHNV and YYDKDF (reference sequence). V was clipped by 0 bases and J by 1 base; unmatched bases: 11. The CDR3 region is CATSREIIIGTMNTGELFF. CDR3 nucleotides: TGTGCCACCAGCAGAGAGATAATAATCGGGACTATGAACACCGGGGAGCTGTTTTTT.

The CDR3 reads CASSQGIDGRADTQYF. Written as DNA, the CDR3 is TGTGCCAGCAGCCAAGGGATCGACGGGAGAGCAGATACGCAGTATTTT. This chain links TRBV4-2 with TRBJ2-3; TRBD2 might be the D (6 bases). CDR1 and CDR2 (germline): LGHNA, YNFKEQ. This CDR3 has 16 residues. Trimming shortened V by 1 base and J by 4 bases, and 15 bases separated the two germline ends.

J is TRBJ2-1 and V is TRBV10-3; 8 nucleotides match TRBD1. This CDR3 contains 16 residues. In germline, CDR1 is ENHRY, CDR2 SYGVKD. The junction had 11 bases not matched to a gene; V was cut back by 3 bases and J by 7 bases. This CDR3 reads CAISDPGRGRSNEQFF. CDR3 sequence (DNA): TGTGCCATCAGTGATCCAGGCAGGGGGCGTTCGAATGAGCAGTTCTTC.

CDR3 in amino acids: CASSPMAAAYNEQFF. CDR3 bases: TGTGCCAGCTCACCGATGGCGGCTGCCTACAATGAGCAGTTCTTC. This rearrangement joins TRBV18 to TRBJ2-1; D not certain. Trimming cost V 3 bases and J 2 bases, with 11 bases left between them. CDR1 is KGHSH, CDR2 LQKENI, per germline. CDR3 size: 15 residues.

V usage is TRBV25-1 and J usage is TRBJ1-1; D is perhaps TRBD1 (5 bases). V was pared by 5 bases and J by 3 bases, with 16 bases between. Per the germline V gene, CDR1 is MGHDK and CDR2 is SYGVNS. CDR3 length: 15 residues. The CDR3 nucleotides are TGTGCCAGCAGTTCCGGGACGACGGGCGACACTGAAGCTTTCTTT. Translating it yields CASSSGTTGDTEAFF.